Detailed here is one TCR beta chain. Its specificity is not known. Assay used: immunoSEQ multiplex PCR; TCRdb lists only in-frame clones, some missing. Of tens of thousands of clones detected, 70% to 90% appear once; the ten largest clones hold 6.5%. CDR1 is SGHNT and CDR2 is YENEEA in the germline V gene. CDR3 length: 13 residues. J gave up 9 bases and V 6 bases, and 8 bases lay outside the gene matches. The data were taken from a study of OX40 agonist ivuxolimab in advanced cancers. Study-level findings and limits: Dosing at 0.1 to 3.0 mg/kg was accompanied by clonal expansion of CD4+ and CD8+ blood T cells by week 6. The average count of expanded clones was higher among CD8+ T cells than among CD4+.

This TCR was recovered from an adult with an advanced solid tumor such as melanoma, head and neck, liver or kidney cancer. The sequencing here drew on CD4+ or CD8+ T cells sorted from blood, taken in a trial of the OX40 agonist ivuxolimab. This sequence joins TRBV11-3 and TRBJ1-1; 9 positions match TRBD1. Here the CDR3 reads CASSPQQGAQAFF. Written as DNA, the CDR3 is TGTGCCAGCAGTCCTCAACAGGGGGCCCAAGCTTTCTTT.